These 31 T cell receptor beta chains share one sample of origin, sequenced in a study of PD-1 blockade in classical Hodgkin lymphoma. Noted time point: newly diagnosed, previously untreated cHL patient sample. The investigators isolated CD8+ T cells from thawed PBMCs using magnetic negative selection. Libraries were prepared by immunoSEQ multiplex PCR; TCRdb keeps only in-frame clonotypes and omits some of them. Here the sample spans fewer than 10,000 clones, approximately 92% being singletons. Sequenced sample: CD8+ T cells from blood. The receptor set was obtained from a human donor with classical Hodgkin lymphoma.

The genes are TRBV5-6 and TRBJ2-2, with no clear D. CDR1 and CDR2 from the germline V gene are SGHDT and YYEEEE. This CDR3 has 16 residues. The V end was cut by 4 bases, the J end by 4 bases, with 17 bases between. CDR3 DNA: TGTGCCAGCAGCCCCATGACGGACGTTGGCACCGGGGAGCTGTTTTTT. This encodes CASSPMTDVGTGELFF.

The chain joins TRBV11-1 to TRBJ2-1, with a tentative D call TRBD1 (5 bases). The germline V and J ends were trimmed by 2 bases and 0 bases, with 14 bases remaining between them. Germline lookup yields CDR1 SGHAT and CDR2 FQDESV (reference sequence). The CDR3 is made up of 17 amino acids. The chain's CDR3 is CASSLPGWASSYNEQFF. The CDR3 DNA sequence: TGTGCCAGCAGCTTACCAGGGTGGGCCAGCTCCTACAATGAGCAGTTCTTC. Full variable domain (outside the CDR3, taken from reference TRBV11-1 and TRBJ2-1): EAEVAQSPRYKITEKSQAVAFWCDPISGHATLYWYRQILGQGPELLVQFQDESVVDDSQLPKDRFSAERLKGVDSTLKIQPAELGDSAMYLCASSLPGWASSYNEQFFGPGTRLTVL.

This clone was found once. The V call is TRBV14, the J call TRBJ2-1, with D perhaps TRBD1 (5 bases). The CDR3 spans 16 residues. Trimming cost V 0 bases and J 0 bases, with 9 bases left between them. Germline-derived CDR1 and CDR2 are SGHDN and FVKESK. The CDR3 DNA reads TGTGCCAGCAGCCAAGACTCAGGGCCCTCCTACAATGAGCAGTTCTTC. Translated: CASSQDSGPSYNEQFF.

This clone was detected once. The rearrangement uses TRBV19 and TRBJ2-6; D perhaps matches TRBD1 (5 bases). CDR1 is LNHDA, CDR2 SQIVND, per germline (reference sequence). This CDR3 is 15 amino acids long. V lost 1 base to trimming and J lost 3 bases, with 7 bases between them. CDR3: CASSIAGNGANVLTF. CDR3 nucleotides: TGTGCCAGTAGTATAGCAGGGAATGGGGCCAACGTCCTGACTTTC.

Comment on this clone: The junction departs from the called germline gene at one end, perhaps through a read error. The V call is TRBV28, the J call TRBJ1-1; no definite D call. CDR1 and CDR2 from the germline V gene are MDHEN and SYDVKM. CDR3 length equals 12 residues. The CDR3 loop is CASSFRRFEVFF. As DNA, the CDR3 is TGTGCCAGCAGTTTCCGCCGGTTTGAAGTTTTCTTT.

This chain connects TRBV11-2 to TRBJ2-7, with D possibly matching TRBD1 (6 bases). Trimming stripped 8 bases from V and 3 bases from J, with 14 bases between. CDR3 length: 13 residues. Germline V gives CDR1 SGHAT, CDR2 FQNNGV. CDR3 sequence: CASAPGQFYEQYF. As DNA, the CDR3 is TGTGCCAGCGCGCCGGGACAATTCTACGAGCAGTACTTC.

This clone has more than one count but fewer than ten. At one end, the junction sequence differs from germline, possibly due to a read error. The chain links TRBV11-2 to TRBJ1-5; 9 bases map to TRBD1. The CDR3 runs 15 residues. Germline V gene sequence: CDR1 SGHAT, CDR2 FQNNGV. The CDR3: CASSVDRGGNQPQHF. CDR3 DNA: TGTGCCAGCAGCGTAGACAGGGGGGGAAATCAGCCCCAGCATTTT.

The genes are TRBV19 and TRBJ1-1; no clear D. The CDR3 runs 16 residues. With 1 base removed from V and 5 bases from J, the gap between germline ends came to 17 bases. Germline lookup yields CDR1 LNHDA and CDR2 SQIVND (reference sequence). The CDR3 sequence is CASSIGKSLPRTEAFF. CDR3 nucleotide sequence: TGTGCCAGTAGTATAGGTAAGAGCCTCCCGAGGACTGAAGCTTTCTTT.

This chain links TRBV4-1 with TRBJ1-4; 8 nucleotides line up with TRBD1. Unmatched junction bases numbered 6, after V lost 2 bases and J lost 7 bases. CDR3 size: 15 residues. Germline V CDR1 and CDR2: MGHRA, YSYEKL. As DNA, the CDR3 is TGCGCCAGCAGCCAATCGACAGGGGAGGCTGAAAAACTGTTTTTT. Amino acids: CASSQSTGEAEKLFF.

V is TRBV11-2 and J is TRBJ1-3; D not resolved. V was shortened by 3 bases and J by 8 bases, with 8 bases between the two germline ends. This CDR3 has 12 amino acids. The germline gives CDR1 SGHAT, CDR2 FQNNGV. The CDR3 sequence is CASSFGGDTIYF. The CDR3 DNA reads TGTGCCAGCAGCTTTGGAGGAGACACCATATATTTT.

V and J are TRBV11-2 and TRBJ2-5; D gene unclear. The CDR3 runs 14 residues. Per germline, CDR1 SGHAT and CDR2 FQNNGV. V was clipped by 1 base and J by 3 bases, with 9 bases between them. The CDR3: CASSLGQPEETQYF. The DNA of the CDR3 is TGTGCCAGCAGCTTAGGCCAGCCCGAAGAGACCCAGTACTTC.

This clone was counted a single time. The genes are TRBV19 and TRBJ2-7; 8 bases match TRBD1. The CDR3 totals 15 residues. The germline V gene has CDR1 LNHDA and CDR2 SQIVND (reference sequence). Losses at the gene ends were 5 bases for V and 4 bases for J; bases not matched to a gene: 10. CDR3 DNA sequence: TGTGCCAGTAGTTTCACCGGGACAGGAAATTACGAGCAGTACTTC. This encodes CASSFTGTGNYEQYF.

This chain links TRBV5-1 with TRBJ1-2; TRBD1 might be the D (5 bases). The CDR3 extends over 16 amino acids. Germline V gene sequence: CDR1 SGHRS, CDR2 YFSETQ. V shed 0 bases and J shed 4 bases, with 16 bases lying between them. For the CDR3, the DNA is TGCGCCAGCAGCTTGGATGGGGACCTCTTGCCCTATGGCTACACCTTC. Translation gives CASSLDGDLLPYGYTF. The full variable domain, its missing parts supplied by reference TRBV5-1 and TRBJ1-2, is KAGVTQTPRYLIKTRGQQVTLSCSPISGHRSVSWYQQTPGQGLQFLFEYFSETQRNKGNFPGRFSGRQFSNSRSEMNVSTLELGDSALYLCASSLDGDLLPYGYTFGSGTRLTVV.

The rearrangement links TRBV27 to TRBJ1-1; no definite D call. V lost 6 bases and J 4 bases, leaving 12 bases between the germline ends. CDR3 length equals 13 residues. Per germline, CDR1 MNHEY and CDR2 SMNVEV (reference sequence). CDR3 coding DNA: TGTGCCAGCAGGTTAAGGGTGAGCACTGAAGCTTTCTTT. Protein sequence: CASRLRVSTEAFF.

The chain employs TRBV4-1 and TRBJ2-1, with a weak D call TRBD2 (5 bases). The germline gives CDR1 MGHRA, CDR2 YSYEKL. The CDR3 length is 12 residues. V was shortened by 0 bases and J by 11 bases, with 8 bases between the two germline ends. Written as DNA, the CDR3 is TGCGCCAGCAGCCAAGACCCGACTAAGCAGTTCTTC. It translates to CASSQDPTKQFF.

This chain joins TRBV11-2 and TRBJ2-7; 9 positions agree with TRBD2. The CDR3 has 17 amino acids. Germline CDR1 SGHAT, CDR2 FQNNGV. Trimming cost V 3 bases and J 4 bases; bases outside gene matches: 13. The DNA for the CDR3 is TGTGCCAGCAGCTTGAACCTCCTAGCGGGATCAGGGTACGAGCAGTACTTC. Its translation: CASSLNLLAGSGYEQYF.

The CDR3 loop is CASSLVLSGNTEAFF. CDR3 sequence (DNA): TGCGCCAGCAGCTTGGTCTTGTCAGGGAACACTGAAGCTTTCTTT. V gene TRBV5-1 combines with J gene TRBJ1-1; no clear D. V lost 0 bases to trimming and J lost 1 base, with 10 bases between them. This CDR3 spans 15 amino acids. CDR1 SGHRS and CDR2 YFSETQ come from the germline V gene.

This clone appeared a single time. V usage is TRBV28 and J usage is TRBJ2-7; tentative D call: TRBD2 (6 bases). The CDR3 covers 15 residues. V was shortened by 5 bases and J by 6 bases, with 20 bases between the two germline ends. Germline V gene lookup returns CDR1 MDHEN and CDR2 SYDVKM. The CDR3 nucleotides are TGTGCCAGCAGTAGACAGCCGGGACTCGACATCGAGCAGTACTTC. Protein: CASSRQPGLDIEQYF.

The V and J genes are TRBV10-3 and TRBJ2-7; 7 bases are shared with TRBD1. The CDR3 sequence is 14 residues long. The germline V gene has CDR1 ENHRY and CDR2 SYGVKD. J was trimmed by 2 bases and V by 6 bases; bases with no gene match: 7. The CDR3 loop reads CAIRTGTAAYEQYF. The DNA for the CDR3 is TGTGCCATCAGGACCGGGACAGCAGCCTACGAGCAGTACTTC.

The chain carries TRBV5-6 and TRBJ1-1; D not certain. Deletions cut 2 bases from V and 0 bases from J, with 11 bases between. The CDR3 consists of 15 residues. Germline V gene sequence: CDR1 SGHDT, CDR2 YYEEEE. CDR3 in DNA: TGTGCCAGCAGCTTTCATCCAGAGGTGAACACTGAAGCTTTCTTT. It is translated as CASSFHPEVNTEAFF.

The CDR3 is CASSLQGAGLQYF. In nucleotides, the CDR3 is TGTGCCAGCAGCTTACAGGGAGCGGGGTTGCAGTATTTT. The chain is built from TRBV7-8 and TRBJ2-3; the match to TRBD2 covers 7 bases. The CDR3 length is 13 residues. Germline trimming cut 2 bases from V and 11 bases from J; bases unmatched to any gene: 7. Germline V lookup: CDR1 SGHVS, CDR2 FQNEAQ.

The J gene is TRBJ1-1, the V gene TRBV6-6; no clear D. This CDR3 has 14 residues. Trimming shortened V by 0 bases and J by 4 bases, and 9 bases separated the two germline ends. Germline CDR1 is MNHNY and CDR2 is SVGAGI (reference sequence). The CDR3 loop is CASSYSGYGTEAFF. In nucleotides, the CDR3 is TGTGCCAGCAGTTACTCAGGGTACGGCACTGAAGCTTTCTTT.

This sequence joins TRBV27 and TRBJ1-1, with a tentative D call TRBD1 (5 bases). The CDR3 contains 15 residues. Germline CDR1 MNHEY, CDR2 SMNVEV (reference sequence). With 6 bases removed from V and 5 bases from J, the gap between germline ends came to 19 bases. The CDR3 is CASRGVWGERTEAFF. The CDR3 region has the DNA TGTGCCAGCAGGGGAGTTTGGGGGGAGAGAACTGAAGCTTTCTTT.

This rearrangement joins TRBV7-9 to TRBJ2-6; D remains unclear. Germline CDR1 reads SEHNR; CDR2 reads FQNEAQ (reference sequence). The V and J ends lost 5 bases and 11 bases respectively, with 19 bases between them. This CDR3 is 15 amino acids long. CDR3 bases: TGTGCCAGCAGCGACGCCAGGTTGGGGTCGGACGTCCTGACTTTC. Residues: CASSDARLGSDVLTF. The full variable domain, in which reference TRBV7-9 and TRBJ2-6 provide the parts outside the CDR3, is DTGVSQNPRHKITKRGQNVTFRCDPISEHNRLYWYRQTLGQGPEFLTYFQNEAQLEKSRLLSDRFSAERPKGSFSTLEIQRTEQGDSAMYLCASSDARLGSDVLTFGAGSRLTVL.

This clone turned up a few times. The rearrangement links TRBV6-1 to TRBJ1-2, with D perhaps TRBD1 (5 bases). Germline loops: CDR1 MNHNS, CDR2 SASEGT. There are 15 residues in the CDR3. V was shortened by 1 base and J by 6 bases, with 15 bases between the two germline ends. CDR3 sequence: CASSEEDGGSDGYTF. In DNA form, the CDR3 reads TGTGCCAGCAGTGAAGAGGACGGGGGATCAGATGGCTACACCTTC.

CDR3 amino acids: CASSYSSLVAAYEQYF. In nucleotides, the CDR3 is TGTGCCAGCAGTTACTCGAGCCTAGTGGCAGCCTACGAGCAGTACTTC. V and J are TRBV6-5 and TRBJ2-7; D unclear. This CDR3 has 16 amino acids. Trimming removed 0 bases from V and 2 bases from J, with 14 bases in between. The germline CDR1 and CDR2 sequences are MNHEY and SVGAGI.

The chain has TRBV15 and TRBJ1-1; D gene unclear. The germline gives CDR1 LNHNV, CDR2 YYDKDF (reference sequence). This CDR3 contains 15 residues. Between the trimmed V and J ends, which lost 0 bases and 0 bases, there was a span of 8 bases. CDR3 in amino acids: CATSRDDGLNTEAFF. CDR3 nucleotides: TGTGCCACCAGCAGAGATGACGGATTGAACACTGAAGCTTTCTTT. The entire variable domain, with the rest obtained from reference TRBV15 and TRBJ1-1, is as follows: DAMVIQNPRYQVTQFGKPVTLSCSQTLNHNVMYWYQQKSSQAPKLLFHYYDKDFNNEADTPDNFQSRRPNTSFCFLDIRSPGLGDTAMYLCATSRDDGLNTEAFFGQGTRLTVV.

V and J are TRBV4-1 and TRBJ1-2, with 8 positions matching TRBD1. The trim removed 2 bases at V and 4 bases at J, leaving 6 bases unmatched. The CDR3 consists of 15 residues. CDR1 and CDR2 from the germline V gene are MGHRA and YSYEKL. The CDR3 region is CASSQTGTGVYGYTF. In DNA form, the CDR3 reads TGCGCCAGCAGCCAAACCGGGACAGGAGTCTATGGCTACACCTTC.

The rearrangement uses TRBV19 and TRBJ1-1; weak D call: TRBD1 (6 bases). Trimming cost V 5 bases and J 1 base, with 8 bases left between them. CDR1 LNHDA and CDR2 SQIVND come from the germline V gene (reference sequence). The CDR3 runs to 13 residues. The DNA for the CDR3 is TGTGCCAGTAGTGACAGGACGAACACTGAAGCTTTCTTT. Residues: CASSDRTNTEAFF.

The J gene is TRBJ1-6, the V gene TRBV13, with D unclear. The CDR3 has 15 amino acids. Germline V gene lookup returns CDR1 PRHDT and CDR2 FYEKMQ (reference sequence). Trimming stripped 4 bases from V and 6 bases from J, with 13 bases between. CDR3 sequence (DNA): TGTGCCAGCAGCTCGTATCGCGGAGGTAATTCACCCCTCCACTTT. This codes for CASSSYRGGNSPLHF.

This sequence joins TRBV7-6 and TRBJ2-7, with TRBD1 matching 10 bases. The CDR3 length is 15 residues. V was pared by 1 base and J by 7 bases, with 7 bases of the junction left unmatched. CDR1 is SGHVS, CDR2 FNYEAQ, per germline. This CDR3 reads CASSLGGQGPWEQYF. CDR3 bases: TGTGCCAGCAGCTTAGGGGGACAGGGGCCTTGGGAGCAGTACTTC.